This T cell receptor beta chain was profiled in a study of blood T cell repertoires in COVID-19. Only in-frame clones appear in the TCRdb table, and some are missing; sequencing was by immunoSEQ multiplex PCR. The profile covers hundreds of thousands of clones, with about 85% appearing a single time and roughly 0.7% taken by the ten largest. CDR1 MNHEY and CDR2 SVGAGI come from the germline V gene. V lost 7 bases, J lost 7 bases, and 13 bases stayed unmatched. The CDR3 is 15 residues long. The receptor was isolated from a man aged 35-49 years with acute or convalescent COVID-19. The source material was peripheral blood. The chain links TRBV6-5 to TRBJ2-3; 8 nucleotides line up with TRBD2. CDR3 residues: CASTTAGAPTYTQYF. The CDR3 coding sequence is TGTGCCAGCACTACAGCGGGAGCGCCCACCTATACGCAGTATTTT.